A selection of T cell receptor beta chains follows, all from one sample in a study of cytotoxic CD8 clonotypes in ibrutinib-treated CLL. The table came from immunoSEQ multiplex PCR; TCRdb's copy has only in-frame clones and leaves some out. Of a few hundred thousand clones listed, 67% are singletons. Sequenced material: PBMCs, taken after 36 months of ibrutinib treatment. Every receptor here comes from a human donor with chronic lymphocytic leukemia. CDR3s include the opening cysteine and the closing phenylalanine or tryptophan. The D gene is left open where the match is weak. Size values are once, few and many counts, or a class for expanded clones, and some rows have none.

V	size	J	D	DNA	CDR3
TRBV5-1	NA	TRBJ1-5	NA	TGCGCCAGCAGCATCGGACAAGTCCGCAATCAGCCCCAGCATTTT	CASSIGQVRNQPQHF
TRBV4-1	few	TRBJ2-3	TRBD1	TGCGCCAGCAGCCATGTCGGGACAGTTGATACGCAGTATTTT	CASSHVGTVDTQYF
TRBV29-1	NA	TRBJ2-6	NA	TGCAGCGCCCTCCCCCGGGACGCGAGCTCTGGGGCCAACGTCCTGACTTTC	CSALPRDASSGANVLTF
TRBV7-2	NA	TRBJ2-1	NA	TGTGCCAGCAGCGGAGTATACAATGAGCAGTTCTTC	CASSGVYNEQFF
TRBV5-1	few	TRBJ1-3	NA	TGCGCCAGCAGCTCCCCTGGACAGCATCTCTCTGGAAACACCATATATTTT	CASSSPGQHLSGNTIYF
TRBV7-3	NA	TRBJ1-1	NA	TGTGCCAGCAGCATACAGGTGAACACTGAAGCTTTCTTT	CASSIQVNTEAFF
TRBV6-6	NA	TRBJ2-7	NA	TGTGCCAGCAGGGGGGGACAACTCTACGAGCAGTACTTC	CASRGGQLYEQYF
TRBV29-1	few	TRBJ1-2	NA	TGCAGCGTTGAAGATCGGGTAGCTAACTATGGCTACACCTTC	CSVEDRVANYGYTF
TRBV6-1	NA	TRBJ2-5	TRBD2	TGTGCCAGCAGTGAACCTAGGGGAGGGGAAGAGACCCAGTACTTC	CASSEPRGGEETQYF
TRBV2	NA	TRBJ2-2	NA	TGTGCCAGCAGTGTGAGCGGGTTCACCGGGGAGCTGTTTTTT	CASSVSGFTGELFF
TRBV5-1	NA	TRBJ2-7	NA	TGCGCCAGCAGCTTGTTAGACGGGAGCGGGGAGCAGTACTTC	CASSLLDGSGEQYF
TRBV5-4	NA	TRBJ1-4	NA	TGTGCCAGCAGTTACCAGGGGACTGGTGAAAAACTGTTTTTT	CASSYQGTGEKLFF
TRBV20-1	NA	TRBJ1-1	NA	TGCAGTGCCATGGACAGCCCTGACGCTTTCTTT	CSAMDSPDAFF
TRBV9	few	TRBJ2-7	NA	TGTGCCAGCAGCGTAGAACTAGCCTCCTACGAGCAGTACTTC	CASSVELASYEQYF
TRBV7-6	few	TRBJ1-3	NA	TGTGCCAGCAGCCGTACGGGGAGCTCTGGAAACACCATATATTTT	CASSRTGSSGNTIYF
TRBV7-8	NA	TRBJ2-2	NA	TGTGCCAGCAGCTTGGGTGGGGGCACCGGGGAGCTGTTTTTT	CASSLGGGTGELFF
TRBV18	NA	TRBJ2-7	TRBD2	TGTGCCAGCTCACCCTGGCTAGCGGGAGGGACCTACGAGCAGTACTTC	CASSPWLAGGTYEQYF
TRBV2	NA	TRBJ2-5	TRBD1	TGTGCCAGCAGTCGGACAGGGCAAGAGACCCAGTACTTC	CASSRTGQETQYF
TRBV4-3	NA	TRBJ2-7	NA	TGCGCCAGCAGCCAAGGGGCCGGGTACGAGCAGTACTTC	CASSQGAGYEQYF
TRBV9	NA	TRBJ1-4	NA	TGTGCCAGCAGCCTTCGGGGGGCAACTAATGAAAAACTGTTTTTT	CASSLRGATNEKLFF
TRBV27	once	TRBJ2-5	NA	TGTGCCAGCGCGAGCAGGGTCCAGACCCAGTACTTC	CASASRVQTQYF
TRBV6-6	NA	TRBJ2-3	NA	TGTGCCAGCAGTTACTCCTGGGATCGCACAGATACGCAGTATTTT	CASSYSWDRTDTQYF
TRBV19	NA	TRBJ1-1	TRBD1	TGTGCCAGTACCAGGGACAGGGACGCTGAAGCTTTCTTT	CASTRDRDAEAFF
TRBV1	NA	TRBJ2-7	NA	TGCACCAGCAGCCAAGTCCCCGAGACTAGCCGAATGTTCCCCTACGAGCAGTACTTC	CTSSQVPETSRMFPYEQYF
TRBV5-1	NA	TRBJ2-5	TRBD2	TGCGCCAGCAGCCCGCTGACTAGCGGCCAAGAGACCCAGTACTTC	CASSPLTSGQETQYF
TRBV4-1	NA	TRBJ1-1	NA	TGCGCCAGCAGCCAAGTCCTGACAGTAAACACTGAAGCTTTCTTT	CASSQVLTVNTEAFF
TRBV9	NA	TRBJ1-2	NA	TGTGCCAGCAGCGTAGGACGGGGTGGCTATGGCTACACCTTC	CASSVGRGGYGYTF
TRBV27	NA	TRBJ2-2	NA	TGTGCCAGCAGTTTAAACACCGGGGAGCTGTTTTTT	CASSLNTGELFF
TRBV4-1	NA	TRBJ1-2	NA	TGCGCCAGCAGCCCTCCCACGGGGACCTATGGCTACACCTTC	CASSPPTGTYGYTF
TRBV6-6	NA	TRBJ2-5	NA	TGTGCCAGCAGTTACTACGGGCGTGAGACCCAGTACTTC	CASSYYGRETQYF
TRBV7-9	NA	TRBJ1-1	TRBD1	TGTGCCAGCAGCTTAGTCGGACAGGGGGCGAGAACTGAAGCTTTCTTT	CASSLVGQGARTEAFF
TRBV5-1	NA	TRBJ1-4	NA	TGCGCCAGCAGCAGGGAGGGGGACTCTAATGAAAAACTGTTTTTT	CASSREGDSNEKLFF
TRBV6-5	NA	TRBJ2-7	TRBD1	TGTGCCAGCAGTGGCCCGTGGGACAGGGGCCACGAGCAGTACTTC	CASSGPWDRGHEQYF
TRBV29-1	NA	TRBJ2-7	NA	TGCAGCGTTGATCCGGGCGCGAACTACGAGCAGTACTTC	CSVDPGANYEQYF
TRBV20-1	NA	TRBJ2-1	NA	TGCAGTGCCGGAATATTGTCGGGGCAGTTCTTC	CSAGILSGQFF
TRBV5-1	NA	TRBJ2-3	NA	TGCGCCAGCAGTCGGGAGACGGGAGATACGCAGTATTTT	CASSRETGDTQYF
TRBV10-3	NA	TRBJ2-2	NA	TGTGCCATCAGTGGCAGGGGAAACACCGGGGAGCTGTTTTTT	CAISGRGNTGELFF
TRBV13	NA	TRBJ2-7	TRBD1	TGTGCCAGCAGCCATTCCGGGACAGGGGGATACGAGCAGTACTTC	CASSHSGTGGYEQYF
TRBV7-9	few	TRBJ2-3	TRBD2	TGTGCCAGCAGCCCTCGGACTAGGGCGTTCGTTTTT	CASSPRTRAFVF
TRBV4-1	few	TRBJ1-2	NA	TGCGCCAGCAGCCAAGGGGGTGCCCCACTTGGCTACACCTTC	CASSQGGAPLGYTF
TRBV6-5	few	TRBJ1-2	NA	TGTGCCACCTATGGGGGGTATGGCTACACCTTC	CATYGGYGYTF
TRBV18	NA	TRBJ2-6	TRBD1	TGTGCCAGCTCACCACTACAGGGGGCAACCGGGGCCAACGTCCTGACTTTC	CASSPLQGATGANVLTF
TRBV13	few	TRBJ2-7	NA	TGTGCCAGCACCCTAAGTGGGGGAGACGAGCAGTACTTC	CASTLSGGDEQYF
TRBV11-2	NA	TRBJ2-1	NA	TGTGCCAGCAGCTTAAGGCGGGGGCCCTCCTACAATGAGCAGTTCTTC	CASSLRRGPSYNEQFF
TRBV4-1	NA	TRBJ2-7	NA	TGCGCCAGCAGCCAAGATGCAGCCGAAACCTACGAGCAGTACTTC	CASSQDAAETYEQYF
TRBV5-1	NA	TRBJ1-2	NA	TGCGCCAGCAGCTCGAGACCGGACAGACCTTACACCTTC	CASSSRPDRPYTF